A single sample is the source of the 14 T cell receptor beta chains below, sequenced in a study of cytomegalovirus exposure and HLA in healthy donors. PCR amplification relied on 60 Vbeta primers (plus 13 Jbeta primers). Measured with immunoSEQ multiplex PCR; TCRdb has only the in-frame clones, and not every one. The table shows more than 150,000 clones, with 65% to 85% occurring only once. Sequencing used PBMCs. The origin of the receptors is a girl aged 5-17 years in good health and CMV-seropositive.

The J gene is TRBJ1-2, the V gene TRBV5-4, with D maybe TRBD1 (5 bases). Germline V gene data show CDR1 as SGHNT and CDR2 as YYREEE (reference sequence). Trimming shortened V by 3 bases and J by 7 bases, and 19 bases separated the two germline ends. The CDR3 extends over 15 amino acids. CDR3 in amino acids: CASSSIKGGAFGYTF. DNA of the CDR3: TGTGCCAGCAGCTCAATAAAGGGCGGGGCTTTTGGCTACACCTTC.

The rearrangement links TRBV5-1 to TRBJ2-7; 13 nucleotides line up with TRBD2. With V trimmed by 5 bases and J by 5 bases, 10 bases remained unmatched. This CDR3 has 16 amino acids. Germline lookup yields CDR1 SGHRS and CDR2 YFSETQ. The CDR3 reads CASSRFLTSGRHEQYF. The CDR3 DNA sequence: TGCGCCAGCAGTCGGTTTCTGACTAGCGGGAGGCACGAGCAGTACTTC.

The chain couples TRBV19 to TRBJ2-3; possibly TRBD2 for D (6 bases). V lost 7 bases to trimming and J lost 0 bases, with 11 bases between them. Germline V CDR1 and CDR2: LNHDA, SQIVND (reference sequence). There are 14 residues in the CDR3. The CDR3 coding sequence is TGTGCCAGTACCCCCGGGGGTAGCACAGATACGCAGTATTTT. As protein: CASTPGGSTDTQYF.

The chain uses TRBV6-1 and TRBJ2-1; 14 positions match TRBD2. The CDR3 extends over 15 amino acids. The J segment lost 5 bases and the V segment lost 7 bases, leaving 4 bases of the junction unmatched. The germline CDR1 and CDR2 sequences are MNHNS and SASEGT. Written as DNA, the CDR3 is TGTGCCAGCACCTCGGGACTAGCGGGAGACAATGAGCAGTTCTTC. Protein: CASTSGLAGDNEQFF.

This rearrangement joins TRBV7-3 to TRBJ1-1; D is unresolved. This CDR3 is 13 amino acids long. The V gene lost 5 bases and the J gene lost 0 bases, with 7 bases spanning the gap. The germline V gene has CDR1 SGHTA and CDR2 FQGTGA. The CDR3 DNA reads as TGTGCCAGCAGCAGAGACATGAACACTGAAGCTTTCTTT. It yields the protein CASSRDMNTEAFF.

The chain employs TRBV7-9 and TRBJ2-1; the match to TRBD2 covers 15 bases. Germline trimming cut 5 bases from V and 9 bases from J; bases unmatched to any gene: 2. This CDR3 comprises 14 residues. Germline values: CDR1 SEHNR, CDR2 FQNEAQ (reference sequence). CDR3 amino acids: CASSPGLAGGEQFF. In DNA form, the CDR3 reads TGTGCCAGCAGCCCGGGACTAGCGGGAGGTGAGCAGTTCTTC.

V usage is TRBV15 and J usage is TRBJ1-1; D call uncertain. Germline V gene data show CDR1 as LNHNV and CDR2 as YYDKDF (reference sequence). The length of the CDR3 is 15 residues. The germline V and J ends were trimmed by 0 bases and 0 bases, with 8 bases remaining between them. In nucleotides, the CDR3 is TGTGCCACCAGCAGAGATCCTCAGGTGAACACTGAAGCTTTCTTT. Protein product: CATSRDPQVNTEAFF.

V and J are TRBV5-1 and TRBJ2-7; weak D call: TRBD1 (6 bases). The CDR3 runs to 14 residues. In germline, CDR1 is SGHRS, CDR2 YFSETQ. V lost 4 bases to trimming and J lost 2 bases, with 13 bases between them. The CDR3 DNA reads as TGCGCCAGCAGCCCCCGGGACATAGCCTACGAGCAGTACTTC. It encodes CASSPRDIAYEQYF.

The gene calls are TRBV20-1 and TRBJ2-7; D gene ambiguous. V was clipped by 5 bases and J by 5 bases, with 10 bases between them. In germline, CDR1 is DFQATT, CDR2 SNEGSKA (reference sequence). This CDR3 region has 11 residues. CDR3 nucleotides: TGCAGTGCTGTACCTGGCAACGAGCAGTACTTC. This codes for CSAVPGNEQYF.

This clone was picked up a small number of times. The rearrangement uses TRBV7-3 and TRBJ2-2; TRBD1 is a possible D gene (5 bases). This CDR3 comprises 16 residues. V lost 1 base to trimming and J lost 0 bases, with 9 bases between them. Germline CDR1 is SGHTA and CDR2 is FQGTGA. As DNA, the CDR3 is TGTGCCAGCAGCTTAAGGGGCAGCACGAACACCGGGGAGCTGTTTTTT. It translates to CASSLRGSTNTGELFF.

V is TRBV6-1 and J is TRBJ2-7; TRBD1 matches at 7 bases. Germline assignment: CDR1 MNHNS and CDR2 SASEGT. The CDR3 has 16 amino acids. After removal of 3 bases from V and 6 bases from J, the junction contained 14 bases not matched to a gene. CDR3 nucleotide sequence: TGTGCCAGCAGTGACCTTCCGGGACAGAAAGTTTTCGAGCAGTACTTC. Residues: CASSDLPGQKVFEQYF.

The chain carries TRBV5-1 and TRBJ2-3, with a possible D match to TRBD2 (5 bases). Germline V gene lookup returns CDR1 SGHRS and CDR2 YFSETQ. The CDR3 has 16 residues. V was shortened by 0 bases and J by 2 bases, with 13 bases between the two germline ends. CDR3 amino acids: CASSLGQSGTTDTQYF. The CDR3, as DNA: TGCGCCAGCAGCTTGGGGCAGAGCGGAACCACAGATACGCAGTATTTT.

The J gene is TRBJ2-7, the V gene TRBV13; perhaps TRBD1 as D (5 bases). The CDR3 length is 17 residues. V was trimmed by 5 bases and J by 0 bases, leaving 20 bases between them. Germline loops: CDR1 PRHDT, CDR2 FYEKMQ (reference sequence). CDR3 residues: CASSREPLQESSYEQYF. CDR3 in DNA: TGTGCCAGCAGCCGCGAGCCCCTACAGGAAAGCTCCTACGAGCAGTACTTC.

V and J are TRBV5-1 and TRBJ1-6, with TRBD1 as a possible D gene (5 bases). Trimming took 4 bases from V and 9 from J, leaving 20 bases between them. CDR1 is SGHRS and CDR2 is YFSETQ in the germline V gene. The CDR3 is made up of 16 amino acids. DNA for the CDR3: TGCGCCAGCAGCACGGACCTCGGTAGGGGCAGTTCACCCCTCCACTTT. Translated: CASSTDLGRGSSPLHF.